The 11 T cell receptor beta chains below all came from one sample that was sequenced in a study of healthy donors' naive CD4 and CD8 T cells. Starting from 500 ng of total RNA, TCR libraries were made with linear amplification. From the reads, TCRdb called clonotypes with MiXCR, one entry per CDR3 protein. The sample lists approximately 200,000 distinct CDR3 sequences, under 85% occurring once. The specimen was naive CD4+ and CD8+ T cells sorted from blood, pooled from several donors. The source is a pool of human donors in good health; the sample pools cells from several healthy donors.

V gene TRBV6-2 or TRBV6-3 combines with J gene TRBJ2-5; D unclear. Trimming removed 2 bases at V and 2 bases at J, with 9 bases between. Germline lookup yields CDR1 MNHEY and CDR2 SVGEGT. The CDR3 sequence is 14 residues long. As DNA, the CDR3 is TGTGCCAGCAGTTACAAGGGATTTCAAGAGACCCAGTACTTC. Amino acid sequence: CASSYKGFQETQYF.

This clonotype showed up just once. The chain links TRBV29-1 to TRBJ2-1; D uncertain. Germline-derived CDR1 and CDR2 are SQVTM and ANQGSEA. The CDR3 has 13 amino acids. The V and J ends lost 4 bases and 7 bases respectively, with 14 bases between them. The CDR3 DNA is TGCAGCGTTGGGCCCCAAGACTGGAATGAGCAGTTCTTC. It is translated as CSVGPQDWNEQFF.

The genes are TRBV5-5 and TRBJ2-1; 14 bases line up with TRBD2. In germline, CDR1 is SGHKS, CDR2 YYEKEE (reference sequence). CDR3 length: 19 amino acids. Trimming at V came to 4 bases and at J to 1 base, leaving 10 bases not matched to a gene. CDR3 region: CASSNKGTSGSLSYNEQFF. In nucleotides, the CDR3 is TGTGCCAGCAGCAATAAAGGGACTAGCGGGAGTCTGTCCTACAATGAGCAGTTCTTC.

The chain has TRBV12-3 or TRBV12-4 and TRBJ2-1; D gene unclear. This CDR3 contains 15 residues. V was clipped by 3 bases and J by 4 bases, with 13 bases between them. This chain's CDR3 is CASSFQKGGYNEQFF. For the CDR3, the DNA is TGTGCCAGCAGTTTTCAAAAGGGTGGGTACAATGAGCAGTTCTTC.

This chain connects TRBV29-1 to TRBJ1-4; 7 positions agree with TRBD1. V dropped 1 base and J dropped 8; count of bases not matched to a gene: 13. This CDR3 is 16 amino acids long. Germline values: CDR1 SQVTM, CDR2 ANQGSEA. CDR3 coding DNA: TGCAGCGTTGAAGCCGGGGACAGTCGATGGGGGGAAAAACTGTTTTTT. Its protein product is CSVEAGDSRWGEKLFF.

This clonotype was counted only a few times. The chain couples TRBV21-1 to TRBJ1-3; TRBD1, the table's D call, lacks a check against the DNA. TRBV21-1 is a known pseudogene. This CDR3 region has 13 residues. CDR3 bases: TGTGCCAGCAGTCACAGGGGAGGAAACACCATATATTTT. Amino acids: CASSHRGGNTIYF.

The CDR3 DNA reads TGTGCCACCAGCAGAGATCTAGCGGGACGCACAGATACGCAGTATTTT. The encoded protein is CATSRDLAGRTDTQYF. The V call is TRBV15, the J call TRBJ2-3; 9 nucleotides agree with TRBD2. This CDR3 is 16 amino acids long. V lost 0 bases, J lost 1 base, and 2 bases stayed unmatched. Looked up from germline, CDR1 is LNHNV and CDR2 is YYDKDF (reference sequence).

The chain carries TRBV29-1 and TRBJ2-4; TRBD2 is a possible D gene (5 bases). V was clipped by 6 bases and J by 1 base, with 7 bases between them. CDR1 SQVTM and CDR2 ANQGSEA come from the germline V gene. This CDR3 spans 12 amino acids. The DNA of the CDR3 is TGCAGCGTGGAGGACGCCAAAAACATTCAGTACTTC. Translated: CSVEDAKNIQYF.

The chain links TRBV27 to TRBJ2-5, with D possibly matching TRBD2 (5 bases). V was pared by 5 bases and J by 5 bases, with 12 bases between. The CDR3 spans 13 residues. CDR1 MNHEY and CDR2 SMNVEV come from the germline V gene (reference sequence). This CDR3 is CASSALDKETQYF. CDR3 coding DNA: TGTGCCAGCAGTGCACTAGACAAGGAGACCCAGTACTTC.

A single count supports this clonotype. The V call is TRBV29-1, the J call TRBJ2-5; the match to TRBD1 covers 8 bases. The germline CDR1 and CDR2 sequences are SQVTM and ANQGSEA. This CDR3 contains 16 residues. V was pared by 1 base and J by 3 bases, with 10 bases of the junction left unmatched. CDR3 region: CSVEGGTGLPEETQYF. The CDR3 DNA reads TGCAGCGTTGAAGGGGGGACAGGATTACCCGAAGAGACCCAGTACTTC.

The rearrangement uses TRBV27 and TRBJ1-5; D possibly corresponds to TRBD1 (5 bases). Germline lookup yields CDR1 MNHEY and CDR2 SMNVEV (reference sequence). This CDR3 is built from 15 residues. The V and J ends lost 2 bases and 5 bases respectively, with 13 bases between them. CDR3 protein: CASSLGRTGYQPQHF. CDR3 sequence (DNA): TGTGCCAGCAGTTTAGGCAGAACAGGCTATCAGCCCCAGCATTTT.